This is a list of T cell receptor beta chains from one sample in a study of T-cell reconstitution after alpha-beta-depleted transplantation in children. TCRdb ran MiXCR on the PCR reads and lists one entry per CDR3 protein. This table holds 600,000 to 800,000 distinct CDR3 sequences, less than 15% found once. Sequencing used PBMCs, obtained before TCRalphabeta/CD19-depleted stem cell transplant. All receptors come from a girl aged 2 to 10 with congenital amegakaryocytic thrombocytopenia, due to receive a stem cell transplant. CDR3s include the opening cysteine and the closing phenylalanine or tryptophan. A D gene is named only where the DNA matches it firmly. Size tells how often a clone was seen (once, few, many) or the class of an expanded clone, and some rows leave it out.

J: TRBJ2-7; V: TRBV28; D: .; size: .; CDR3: CASSYRLLEQYF; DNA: TGTGCCAGCAGTTATAGGCTGCTCGAGCAGTACTTC
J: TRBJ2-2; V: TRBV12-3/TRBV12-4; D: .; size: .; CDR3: CASSPEGGGTGELFF; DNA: TGTGCCAGCAGTCCCGAGGGTGGGGGCACCGGGGAGCTGTTTTTT
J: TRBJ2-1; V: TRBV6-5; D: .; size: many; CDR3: CASSYSNFATYNEQFF; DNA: TGTGCCAGCAGTTACTCAAATTTCGCAACCTACAATGAGCAGTTCTTC
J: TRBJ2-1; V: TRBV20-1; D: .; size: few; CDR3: CSARIPWGDSYNEQFF; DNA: TGCAGTGCTAGAATACCTTGGGGGGACTCCTACAATGAGCAGTTCTTC
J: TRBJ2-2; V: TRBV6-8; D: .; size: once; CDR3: CASSYPFLETGELFF; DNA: TGTGCCAGCAGTTACCCTTTTCTAGAAACCGGGGAGCTGTTTTTT
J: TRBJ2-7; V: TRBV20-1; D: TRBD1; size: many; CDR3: CSARQTGTGYDEQYF; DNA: TGCAGTGCTAGACAGACCGGGACAGGGTATGACGAGCAGTACTTC
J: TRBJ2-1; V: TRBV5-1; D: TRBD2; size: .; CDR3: CASSPGSRAGAFNEQFF; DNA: TGCGCCAGCAGCCCCGGATCTAGGGCGGGAGCGTTCAATGAGCAGTTCTTC
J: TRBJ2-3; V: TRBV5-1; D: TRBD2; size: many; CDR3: CASSLGLAGSISTDTQYF; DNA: TGCGCCAGCAGCTTGGGCCTAGCGGGATCGATTAGCACAGATACGCAGTATTTT
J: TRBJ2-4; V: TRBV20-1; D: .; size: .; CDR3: CSASDDTGAKNIQYF; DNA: TGCAGTGCTAGTGACGATACCGGGGCCAAAAACATTCAGTACTTC
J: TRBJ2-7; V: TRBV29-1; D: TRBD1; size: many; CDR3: CSAEGQAYEQYF; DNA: TGCAGCGCCGAGGGACAGGCCTACGAGCAGTACTTC
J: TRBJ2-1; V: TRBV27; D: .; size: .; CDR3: CASSGGAVGVNEQFF; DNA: TGTGCCAGCAGTGGAGGAGCGGTAGGGGTCAATGAGCAGTTCTTC
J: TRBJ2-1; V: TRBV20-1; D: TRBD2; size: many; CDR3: CSASDLAVGRSEQFF; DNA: TGCAGTGCTAGTGATCTAGCGGTAGGCAGGAGTGAGCAGTTCTTC
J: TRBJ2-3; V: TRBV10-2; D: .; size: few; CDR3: CASSAPTITTWDTQYF; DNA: TGCGCCAGCAGTGCCCCGACTATCACAACTTGGGATACGCAGTATTTT
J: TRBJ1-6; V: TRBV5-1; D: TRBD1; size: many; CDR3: CASSAKTGSYNSPLHF; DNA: TGCGCCAGCAGCGCCAAGACAGGGAGCTATAATTCACCCCTCCACTTT
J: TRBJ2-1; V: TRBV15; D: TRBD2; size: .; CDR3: CATSPGGASGPGDDYEQFF; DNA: TGTGCCACCAGCCCTGGCGGAGCTAGCGGTCCTGGTGATGACTATGAGCAGTTCTTC
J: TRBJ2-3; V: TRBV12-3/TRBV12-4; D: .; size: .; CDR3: CASSARKADTQYF; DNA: TGTGCCAGCAGTGCTCGCAAAGCAGATACGCAGTATTTT
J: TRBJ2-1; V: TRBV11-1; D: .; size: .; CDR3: CASSLLYGTESSYNEQFF; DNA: TGTGCCAGCAGCTTACTCTACGGGACGGAAAGCTCCTACAATGAGCAGTTCTTC